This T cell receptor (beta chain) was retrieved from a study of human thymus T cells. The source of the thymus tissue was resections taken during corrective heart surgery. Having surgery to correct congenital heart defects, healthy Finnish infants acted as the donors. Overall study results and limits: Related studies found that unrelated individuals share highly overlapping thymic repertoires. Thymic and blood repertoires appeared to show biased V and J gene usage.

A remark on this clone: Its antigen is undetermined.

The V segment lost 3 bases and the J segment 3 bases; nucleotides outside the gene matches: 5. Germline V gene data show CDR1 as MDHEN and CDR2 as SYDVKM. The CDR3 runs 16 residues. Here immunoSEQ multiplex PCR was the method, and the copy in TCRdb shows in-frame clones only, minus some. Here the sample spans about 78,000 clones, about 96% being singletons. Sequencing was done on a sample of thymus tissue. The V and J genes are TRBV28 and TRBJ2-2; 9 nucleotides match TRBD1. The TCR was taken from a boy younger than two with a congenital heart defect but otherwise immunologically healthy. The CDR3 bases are TGTGCCAGCAGTTTCCCCGACAGGGGGGACACCGGGGAGCTGTTTTTT. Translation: CASSFPDRGDTGELFF. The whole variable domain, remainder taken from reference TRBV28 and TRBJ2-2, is DVKVTQSSRYLVKRTGEKVFLECVQDMDHENMFWYRQDPGLGLRLIYFSYDVKMKEKGDIPEGYSVSREKKERFSLILESASTNQTSMYLCASSFPDRGDTGELFFGEGSRLTVL.